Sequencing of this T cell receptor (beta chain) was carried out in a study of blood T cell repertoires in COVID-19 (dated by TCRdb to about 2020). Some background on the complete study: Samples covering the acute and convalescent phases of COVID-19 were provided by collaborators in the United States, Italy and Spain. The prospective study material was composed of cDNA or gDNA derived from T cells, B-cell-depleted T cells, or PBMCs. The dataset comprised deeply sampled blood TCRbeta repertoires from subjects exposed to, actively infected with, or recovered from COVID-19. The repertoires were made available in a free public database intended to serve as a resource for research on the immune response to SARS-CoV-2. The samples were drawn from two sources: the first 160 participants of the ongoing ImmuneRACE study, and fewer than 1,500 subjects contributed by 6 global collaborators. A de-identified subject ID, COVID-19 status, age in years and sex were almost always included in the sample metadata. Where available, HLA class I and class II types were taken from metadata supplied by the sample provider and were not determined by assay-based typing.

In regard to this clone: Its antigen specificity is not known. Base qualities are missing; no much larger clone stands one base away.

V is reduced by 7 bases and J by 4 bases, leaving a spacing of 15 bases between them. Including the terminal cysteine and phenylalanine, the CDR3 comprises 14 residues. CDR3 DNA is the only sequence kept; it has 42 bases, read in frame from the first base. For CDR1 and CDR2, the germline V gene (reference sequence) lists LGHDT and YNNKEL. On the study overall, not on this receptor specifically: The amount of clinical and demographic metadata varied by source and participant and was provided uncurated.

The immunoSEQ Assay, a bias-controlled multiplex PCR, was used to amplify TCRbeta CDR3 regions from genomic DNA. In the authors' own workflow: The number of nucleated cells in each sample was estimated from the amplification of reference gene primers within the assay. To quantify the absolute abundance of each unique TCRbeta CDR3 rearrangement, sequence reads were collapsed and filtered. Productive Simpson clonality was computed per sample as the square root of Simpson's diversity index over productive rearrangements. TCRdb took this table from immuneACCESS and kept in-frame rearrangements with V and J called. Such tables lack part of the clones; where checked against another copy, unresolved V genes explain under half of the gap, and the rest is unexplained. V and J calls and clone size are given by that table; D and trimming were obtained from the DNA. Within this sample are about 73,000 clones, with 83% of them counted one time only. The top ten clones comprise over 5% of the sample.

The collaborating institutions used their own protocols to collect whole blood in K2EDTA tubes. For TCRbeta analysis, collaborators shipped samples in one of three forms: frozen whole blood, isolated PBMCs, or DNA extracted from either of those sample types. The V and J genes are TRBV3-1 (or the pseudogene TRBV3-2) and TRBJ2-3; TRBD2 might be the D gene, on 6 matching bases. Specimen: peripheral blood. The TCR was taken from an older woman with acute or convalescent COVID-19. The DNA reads TGTGCCAGCAAGGTCACGGGAGCGTCAGATACGCAGTATTTT. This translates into CASKVTGASDTQYF.